The sequence of this T cell receptor beta chain was determined in a study of read filtering for tumor transcriptome and immune sequencing. Study details: R-ISS stage counts were 8 or 9 for I, about 16 for II, about 7 for III.

This library used 300 to 500 ng RNA and molecular barcoded adaptors spanning alpha/delta and beta/gamma chains. From the reads, TCRdb called clonotypes with MiXCR, one entry per CDR3 protein. In the table there are tens of thousands of distinct CDR3 sequences, about 15% of which are singletons. The CDR3 consists of 16 residues. Germline CDR1 reads MNHEY; CDR2 reads SMNVEV (reference sequence). With 2 bases clipped from V and 6 bases from J, the junction kept 13 bases outside the gene matches. Study results and limitations: Without single-read clonotypes, shared clonotype proportions correlated more between IR-seq and RNA-seq. IR-seq captured clonotypes deeper and more reliably than RNA-seq.

Sampling of bone marrow took place during active disease in every patient. This clonotype appeared once. Its antigen is not identified. Just one base apart from a much larger clone, this may be a read error. Sequencing was carried out using a population of CD138-negative cells sorted from bone marrow. The chain links TRBV27 to TRBJ2-7; 7 positions agree with TRBD1. The receptor's source is a donor at least 40 years old with multiple myeloma. CDR3: CASSLIGRQGEGEQYF. CDR3 nucleotide sequence: TGTGCCAGCAGTTTAATCGGTAGGCAGGGGGAAGGCGAGCAGTACTTC.